The clone carrying this TCR beta chain was detected many times. Its target is unknown. Fresh peripheral blood, around 9.5 ml, yielded the PBMCs. Germline values: CDR1 MNHEY, CDR2 SVGAGI. Trimming pared 0 bases from V and 6 bases from J, leaving 13 bases between. CDR3 length equals 15 residues. This record belongs to a study of T cells in Graves' hyperthyroidism and ophthalmopathy. General study points: Among clonotypes expanded in thyroid above 0.001, most were also found in blood.

RNA transcripts gave rise to amplified TCR beta CDR3 regions. Researchers ran a first-round RT-PCR on the TCR CDR3 using the HTBI primer set. One entry per CDR3 protein results from TCRdb running MiXCR on the multiplex PCR reads. The table lists a few hundred thousand distinct CDR3 sequences, less than 15% of them singletons. The receptor comes from a middle-aged woman with Graves' hyperthyroidism that later progressed to Graves' ophthalmopathy. The sequencing sample was made of blood. This chain links TRBV6-5 with TRBJ2-3, with a tentative D call TRBD2 (5 bases). CDR3 region: CASSYSIAGGDTQYF. The CDR3 DNA is TGTGCCAGCAGTTACTCGATAGCCGGCGGGGATACGCAGTATTTT.